This T cell receptor (beta chain) was recorded in a study of T cell changes during pregnancy in multiple sclerosis. Libraries were prepared by immunoSEQ multiplex PCR; TCRdb keeps only in-frame clonotypes and omits some of them. The top ten clones hold roughly 0.81% of a sample with over 70,000 clones, over 90% of them seen once. This CDR3 is built from 16 residues. Per germline, CDR1 SNHLY and CDR2 FYNNEI. The V segment lost 2 bases and the J segment 3 bases; nucleotides outside the gene matches: 8. This rearrangement joins TRBV2 to TRBJ2-7; 9 bases map to TRBD2. This sequence originates from a female donor with multiple sclerosis, enrolled in a pregnancy study. The sample here was peripheral blood, taken in the third trimester of pregnancy. The CDR3: CASSEQALAGLYEQYF. The CDR3 nucleotides read TGTGCCAGCAGTGAACAGGCACTAGCGGGTCTCTACGAGCAGTACTTC.